These T cell receptor beta chains were read from a single sample in a study of vaccination effects on CD4 cells after COVID-19. The data were produced by immunoSEQ multiplex PCR, yet TCRdb's version contains in-frame clones alone and is incomplete. The table includes roughly 41,000 clones, around 71% detected once. These receptors have no known antigen. The sequencing used CD4+ T cells from PBMCs cultured without peptide, collected after COVID-19 vaccination. These receptors all come from a human donor who received a COVID-19 vaccine. Each CDR3 is given with its conserved first and last residue. The order of the fields is V gene, J gene, CDR3 protein.

V gene: TRBV6-5
J gene: TRBJ1-4
CDR3 protein: CASGDRGYEKLFF

V gene: TRBV6-1
J gene: TRBJ2-3
CDR3 protein: CASSEQPGVLTDTQYF

V gene: TRBV21-1
J gene: TRBJ2-7
CDR3 protein: CASSKVKGRLYEQYF

V gene: TRBV6-5
J gene: TRBJ2-1
CDR3 protein: CASSKGPREQFF

V gene: TRBV6-5
J gene: TRBJ2-3
CDR3 protein: CASSYGMADTQYF

V gene: TRBV5-1
J gene: TRBJ2-3
CDR3 protein: CASSLGQESDTQYF

V gene: TRBV19
J gene: TRBJ2-7
CDR3 protein: CASTPAYSYEQYF

V gene: TRBV11-2
J gene: TRBJ2-1
CDR3 protein: CASRSLGGSSYNEQFF

V gene: TRBV11-2
J gene: TRBJ2-7
CDR3 protein: CASRPGLAGTSQYF

V gene: TRBV27
J gene: TRBJ2-1
CDR3 protein: CASSSAYLRDRSYNEQFF

V gene: TRBV4-1
J gene: TRBJ1-4
CDR3 protein: CASSPLGLEQGGSREKLFF

V gene: TRBV5-4
J gene: TRBJ2-7
CDR3 protein: CASSFTSGRSYEQYF

V gene: TRBV29-1
J gene: TRBJ2-2
CDR3 protein: CSVEVDRPGELFF

V gene: TRBV5-1
J gene: TRBJ2-6
CDR3 protein: CASSSPTSKQSTLGANVLTF

V gene: TRBV3-1/TRBV3-2
J gene: TRBJ2-1
CDR3 protein: CASSQRGRASYNEQFF

V gene: TRBV5-1
J gene: TRBJ2-3
CDR3 protein: CASRESTDTQYF

V gene: TRBV5-1
J gene: TRBJ2-1
CDR3 protein: CASSGISVYNEQFF

V gene: TRBV24-1
J gene: TRBJ2-1
CDR3 protein: CATSASGSLDEQFF

V gene: TRBV5-4
J gene: TRBJ1-2
CDR3 protein: CASSLGGRNRGPGYTF

V gene: TRBV14
J gene: TRBJ1-6
CDR3 protein: CASSQEGIRQALHF

V gene: TRBV11-2
J gene: TRBJ1-4
CDR3 protein: CASSTRTGLNEKLFF

V gene: TRBV19
J gene: TRBJ1-2
CDR3 protein: CASTRGGAGGGYTF

V gene: TRBV3-1/TRBV3-2
J gene: TRBJ2-7
CDR3 protein: CASSLAGSSYEQYF

V gene: TRBV5-1
J gene: TRBJ2-5
CDR3 protein: CASSLDGTGGKGQYF

V gene: TRBV6-5
J gene: TRBJ2-1
CDR3 protein: CASSMQLAGPNEQFF

V gene: TRBV18
J gene: TRBJ2-1
CDR3 protein: CASSPQSGDNEQFF

V gene: TRBV4-1
J gene: TRBJ2-1
CDR3 protein: CASSQSGYNEQFF

V gene: TRBV7-2
J gene: TRBJ2-7
CDR3 protein: CASSSSGYEQYF

V gene: TRBV13
J gene: TRBJ2-2
CDR3 protein: CASSANFGELFF

V gene: TRBV27
J gene: TRBJ1-2
CDR3 protein: CASSQTTGNYGYTF

V gene: TRBV19
J gene: TRBJ1-5
CDR3 protein: CASSMGGKQSRPQHF

V gene: TRBV14
J gene: TRBJ2-7
CDR3 protein: CASSQDGGQSYEQYF

V gene: TRBV3-1/TRBV3-2
J gene: TRBJ1-2
CDR3 protein: CASSQPWGRGYGYTF

V gene: TRBV29-1
J gene: TRBJ1-2
CDR3 protein: CSVERNGYTF

V gene: TRBV9
J gene: TRBJ2-3
CDR3 protein: CASSVVGLAGGDTQYF

V gene: TRBV5-1
J gene: TRBJ2-2
CDR3 protein: CASYSGRAAGGELFF

V gene: TRBV3-1/TRBV3-2
J gene: TRBJ2-2
CDR3 protein: CASSLTSAGELFF

V gene: TRBV29-1
J gene: TRBJ2-2
CDR3 protein: CSVEDPRTGGSTGELFF

V gene: TRBV6-5
J gene: TRBJ1-1
CDR3 protein: CASSYGDSTEAFF

V gene: TRBV13
J gene: TRBJ2-3
CDR3 protein: CASSSGGRSTDTQYF

V gene: TRBV27
J gene: TRBJ2-3
CDR3 protein: CASSPLTPGRGRRDTQYF

V gene: TRBV12-3/TRBV12-4
J gene: TRBJ1-2
CDR3 protein: CASSLQGAGGYTF

V gene: TRBV7-8
J gene: TRBJ1-5
CDR3 protein: CASSRVRGTADQPQHF

V gene: TRBV15
J gene: TRBJ1-5
CDR3 protein: CATSQGINQPQHF

V gene: TRBV12-5
J gene: TRBJ2-1
CDR3 protein: CASGTRRNEQFF

V gene: TRBV11-1
J gene: TRBJ2-1
CDR3 protein: CASSLGLAGGQAQFF

V gene: TRBV9
J gene: TRBJ1-3
CDR3 protein: CASSVDEGNTIYF

V gene: TRBV2
J gene: TRBJ2-5
CDR3 protein: CASSQRPDGGEETQYF